The T cell receptor (beta chain) described here comes from a study of blood T cell repertoires in COVID-19. Study-level information: Collection of acute and convalescent COVID-19 samples took place in the United States, Italy and Spain. Sample material is recorded as cDNA or gDNA derived from T cells, B-cell-depleted T cells, or PBMCs.

In the original processing: Nucleated cell counts were estimated from reference gene primer amplification. Libraries were prepared by immunoSEQ multiplex PCR; TCRdb keeps only in-frame clonotypes and omits some of them. The D gene and trimming were derived from the DNA, and the V and J assignments and clone size from that table. Among about 250,000 clones listed, approximately 89% were seen once. The CDR3 has 15 amino acids. V gave up 4 bases and J gave up 7 bases, with 16 bases separating them. Germline-derived CDR1 and CDR2 are SGHDN and FVKESK. Participants, roughly 18 to 89 years old, spanned 24 US areas.

The rearrangement links TRBV14 to TRBJ1-4; D is possibly TRBD1 (5 bases). This receptor was taken from a woman aged 25 to 39 with acute COVID-19. The material sequenced was PBMCs or T cells enriched from blood (not recorded which). The CDR3, as DNA: TGTGCCAGCAGCCTCGTTCGGGGACTAGGTGAAAAACTGTTTTTT. As protein: CASSLVRGLGEKLFF.